This T cell receptor (beta chain) was identified during a study of shared clonotypes between healthy human individuals. Study as a whole: Used for every donor were three CD4 naive, three CD4 memory, two CD8 naive and one CD8 memory plate.

At the deep level, the assay was run. Here immunoSEQ multiplex PCR was the method, and the copy in TCRdb shows in-frame clones only, minus some. Of about 1.1 million clones in the sample, around three quarters were seen once. The V and J ends lost 5 bases and 4 bases, in that order; junction bases with no gene match: 17. Per the germline V gene, CDR1 is SGHRS and CDR2 is YFSETQ. The CDR3 is 17 amino acids. The split of CD4+ cells yielded CD45RA+ naive and CD45RA-negative memory subsets. The receptor comes from a man aged 18 to 29 in good health. Some clones in this sample may be carry-over from other donors' samples. The chain is built from TRBV5-1 and TRBJ1-2, with 7 bases lining up with TRBD1. Sequencing was performed on memory CD4+ T cells from PBMCs. Subset of the sample: CD45RA-negative fraction. CDR3 protein: CASRPVKTQGRIYGYTF. DNA of the CDR3: TGCGCCAGCAGGCCAGTCAAGACACAGGGGAGGATCTATGGCTACACCTTC.